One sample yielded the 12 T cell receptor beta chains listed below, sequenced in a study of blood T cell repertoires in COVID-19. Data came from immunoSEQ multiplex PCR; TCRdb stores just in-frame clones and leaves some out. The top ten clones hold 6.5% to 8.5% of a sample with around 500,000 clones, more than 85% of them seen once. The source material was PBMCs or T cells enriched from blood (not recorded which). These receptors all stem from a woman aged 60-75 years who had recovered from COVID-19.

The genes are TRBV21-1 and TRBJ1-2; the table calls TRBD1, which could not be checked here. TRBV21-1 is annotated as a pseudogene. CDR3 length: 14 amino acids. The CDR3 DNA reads TGTGCCAGCAGCAAAGGGACAGGGGGCAAAGGCTACACCTTC. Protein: CASSKGTGGKGYTF.

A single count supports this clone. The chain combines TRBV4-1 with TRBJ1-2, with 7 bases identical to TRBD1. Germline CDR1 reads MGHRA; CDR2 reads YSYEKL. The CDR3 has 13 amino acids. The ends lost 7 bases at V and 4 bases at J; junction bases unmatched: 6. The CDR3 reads CASTHRGSYGYTF. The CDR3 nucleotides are TGCGCCAGCACTCACAGGGGTTCCTATGGCTACACCTTC.

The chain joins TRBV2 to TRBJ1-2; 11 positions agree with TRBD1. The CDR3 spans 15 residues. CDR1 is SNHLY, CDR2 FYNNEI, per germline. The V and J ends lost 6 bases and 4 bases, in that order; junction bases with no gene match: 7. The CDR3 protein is CASRSGQGAFYGYTF. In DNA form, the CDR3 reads TGTGCCAGCAGATCCGGACAGGGGGCGTTCTATGGCTACACCTTC. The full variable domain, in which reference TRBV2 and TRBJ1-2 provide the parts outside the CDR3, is EPEVTQTPSHQVTQMGQEVILRCVPISNHLYFYWYRQILGQKVEFLVSFYNNEISEKSEIFDDQFSVERPDGSNFTLKIRSTKLEDSAMYFCASRSGQGAFYGYTFGSGTRLTVV.

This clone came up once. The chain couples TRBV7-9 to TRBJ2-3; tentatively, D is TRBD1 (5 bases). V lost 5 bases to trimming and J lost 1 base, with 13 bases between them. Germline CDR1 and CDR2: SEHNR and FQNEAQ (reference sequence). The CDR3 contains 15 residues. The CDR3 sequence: CASSKTGLGTDTQYF. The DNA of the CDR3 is TGTGCCAGCAGCAAAACAGGCTTGGGCACAGATACGCAGTATTTT.

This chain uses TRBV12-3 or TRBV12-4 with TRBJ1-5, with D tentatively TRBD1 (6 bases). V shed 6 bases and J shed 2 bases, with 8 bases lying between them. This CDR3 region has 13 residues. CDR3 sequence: CASRTGRNQPQHF. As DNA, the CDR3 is TGTGCCAGCAGAACAGGGCGCAATCAGCCCCAGCATTTT.

The chain's CDR3 is CASSFSGGALEQFF. In nucleotides, the CDR3 is TGCGCCAGCAGCTTTAGCGGGGGGGCCCTTGAGCAGTTCTTC. The chain couples TRBV5-1 to TRBJ2-1; 11 bases align to TRBD2. Germline values: CDR1 SGHRS, CDR2 YFSETQ. V trimming: 2 bases; J trimming: 9 bases; junction bases outside the gene matches: 4. This CDR3 comprises 14 residues.

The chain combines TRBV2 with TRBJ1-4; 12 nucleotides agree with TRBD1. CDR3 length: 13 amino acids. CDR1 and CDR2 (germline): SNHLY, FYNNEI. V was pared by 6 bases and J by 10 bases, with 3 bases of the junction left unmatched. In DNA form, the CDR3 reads TGTGCCAGCAGGGGACAGGGGGCTGTAAAACTGTTTTTT. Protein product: CASRGQGAVKLFF. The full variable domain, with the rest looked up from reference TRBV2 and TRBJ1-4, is EPEVTQTPSHQVTQMGQEVILRCVPISNHLYFYWYRQILGQKVEFLVSFYNNEISEKSEIFDDQFSVERPDGSNFTLKIRSTKLEDSAMYFCASRGQGAVKLFFGSGTQLSVL.

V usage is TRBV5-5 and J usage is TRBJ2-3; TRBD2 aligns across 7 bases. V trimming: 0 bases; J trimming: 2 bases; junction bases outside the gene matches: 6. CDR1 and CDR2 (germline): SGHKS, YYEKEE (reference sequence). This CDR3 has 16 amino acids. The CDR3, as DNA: TGTGCCAGCAGCTTGGAGCCGCGGGGGTTCACAGATACGCAGTATTTT. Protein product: CASSLEPRGFTDTQYF.

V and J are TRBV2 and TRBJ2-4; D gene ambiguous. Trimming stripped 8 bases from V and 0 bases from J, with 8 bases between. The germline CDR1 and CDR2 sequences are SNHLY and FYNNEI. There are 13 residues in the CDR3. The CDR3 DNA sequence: TGTGCCAGCGGAGATCTAGCCAAAAACATTCAGTACTTC. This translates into CASGDLAKNIQYF.

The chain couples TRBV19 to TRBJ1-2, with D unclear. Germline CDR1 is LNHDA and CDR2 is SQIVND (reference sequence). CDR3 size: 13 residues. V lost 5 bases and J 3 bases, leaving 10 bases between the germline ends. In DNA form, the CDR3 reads TGTGCCAGTAGTTTCCGGGGATACTATGGCTACACCTTC. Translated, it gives CASSFRGYYGYTF.

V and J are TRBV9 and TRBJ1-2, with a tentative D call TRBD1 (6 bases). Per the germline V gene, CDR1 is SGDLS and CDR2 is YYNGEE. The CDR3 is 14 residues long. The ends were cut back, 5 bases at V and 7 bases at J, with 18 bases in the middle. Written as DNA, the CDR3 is TGTGCCAGCAGTCCCCGAGCAGGGGAAGGTGGCTACACCTTC. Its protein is CASSPRAGEGGYTF.

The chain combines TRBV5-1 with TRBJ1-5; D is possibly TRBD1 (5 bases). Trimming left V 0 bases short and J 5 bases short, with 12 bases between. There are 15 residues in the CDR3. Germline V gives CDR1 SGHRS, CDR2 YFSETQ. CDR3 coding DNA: TGCGCCAGCAGCTTGGACCCATCGACAGATCAGCCCCAGCATTTT. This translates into CASSLDPSTDQPQHF.